Listed below are T cell receptor beta chains from one sample, sequenced in a study of cytomegalovirus exposure and HLA in healthy donors. This table comes from immunoSEQ multiplex PCR, and its TCRdb copy is limited to in-frame clones, with some not included. The sample carries 150,000 to 200,000 clones, around three quarters recorded once. The sequencing input was PBMCs. Receptors originate from a man younger than 40 in good health and CMV-seropositive. CDR3s leave out the opening cysteine and the closing phenylalanine or tryptophan. The D gene is left open where the match is weak.

CDR3 length | J gene | V gene | D gene | CDR3 protein
13 | TRBJ2-3 | TRBV7-2 | . | ASSFRQPGADTQY
12 | TRBJ2-3 | TRBV10-2 | . | ASSEYSRGDTQY
13 | TRBJ2-3 | TRBV7-6 | . | ASSLPGSGTDTQY
11 | TRBJ1-4 | TRBV5-6 | . | ASSFWGGAELF
18 | TRBJ1-2 | TRBV4-1 | TRBD1 | ASSQERYSLGTGGNYGYT
13 | TRBJ1-1 | TRBV4-1 | . | ASSQLYGPNTEAF
13 | TRBJ2-3 | TRBV6-1 | . | ASSEVNRETDTQY
14 | TRBJ2-1 | TRBV6-4 | TRBD2 | ASSDSSSGDLDEQF
14 | TRBJ1-1 | TRBV2 | TRBD1 | ASRHPGQGAHTEAF
12 | TRBJ2-3 | TRBV18 | TRBD1 | ASSPQQGADTQY
12 | TRBJ1-5 | TRBV28 | TRBD1 | ASSPGTGVQPQH
11 | TRBJ2-1 | TRBV5-1 | TRBD1 | ASSEGASGGQF
12 | TRBJ1-2 | TRBV4-1 | . | ASSAGVTNYGYT
12 | TRBJ2-5 | TRBV5-1 | TRBD1 | ASSLGQGRETQY
14 | TRBJ1-1 | TRBV7-9 | TRBD1 | ASSFRTGGMNTEAF
13 | TRBJ1-3 | TRBV28 | . | ASRSAGISGNTIY
11 | TRBJ1-5 | TRBV7-2 | . | ASSLASDQPQH
12 | TRBJ2-2 | TRBV5-1 | TRBD1 | ASSSDRDTGELF
12 | TRBJ1-2 | TRBV29-1 | TRBD1 | SAGGQGRTYGYT
12 | TRBJ1-1 | TRBV27 | . | ASSFGRGNTEAF
13 | TRBJ2-3 | TRBV9 | . | ASSPSGLGTDTQY
14 | TRBJ2-2 | TRBV5-1 | . | ASSLGQGRNTGELF
11 | TRBJ1-2 | TRBV29-1 | TRBD1 | SVPGQGNYGYT
13 | TRBJ1-2 | TRBV15 | . | ATSRPGSRVYGYT
11 | TRBJ2-1 | TRBV7-9 | . | ASSLGTPNEQF
12 | TRBJ2-1 | TRBV30 | TRBD2 | AWSVDSGGTEQF
11 | TRBJ1-2 | TRBV21-1 | . | ASSKSTASGYT
9 | TRBJ2-7 | TRBV7-9 | . | ASSQIYEQY
14 | TRBJ1-5 | TRBV7-6 | TRBD1 | ASSPEQGASDQPQH
13 | TRBJ2-7 | TRBV6-5 | TRBD1 | ASTRLGTGAHEQY
14 | TRBJ2-3 | TRBV5-1 | TRBD2 | ASSPRTSGGVDTQY
10 | TRBJ1-2 | TRBV18 | . | ASSPSGDGYT
13 | TRBJ2-2 | TRBV18 | TRBD1 | ASSRDRQNTGELF
17 | TRBJ2-7 | TRBV18 | TRBD2 | ASSPRQGKTTSGVGEQY
11 | TRBJ1-1 | TRBV7-8 | . | ASSLGGVNEAF
11 | TRBJ2-3 | TRBV19 | . | ASSTTSTDTQY
12 | TRBJ1-2 | TRBV28 | TRBD1 | ASSLGTAPWGYT
11 | TRBJ1-1 | TRBV7-6 | . | ASSSGHSTEAF
14 | TRBJ1-6 | TRBV6-1 | . | ASSEEGPRYNSPLH
14 | TRBJ2-2 | TRBV9 | . | ASSVEVWGESGELF
11 | TRBJ1-2 | TRBV6-6 | . | ASSYVGGSSYT
10 | TRBJ1-1 | TRBV9 | . | ASSRNQAEAF
12 | TRBJ1-3 | TRBV25-1 | TRBD1 | ASRGQASGNTIY
12 | TRBJ1-5 | TRBV19 | TRBD1 | ASSTPTGAQPQH
13 | TRBJ2-5 | TRBV6-1 | TRBD1 | ASSEWAGGEETQY
10 | TRBJ1-2 | TRBV4-1 | . | ASSQFTYGYT
14 | TRBJ2-6 | TRBV2 | TRBD1 | ASSAQGYSGANVLT
20 | TRBJ2-3 | TRBV27 | . | ASSSDGGWTKIVLGETGTQY
12 | TRBJ2-3 | TRBV25-1 | TRBD1 | ASRETGVYGTQY
14 | TRBJ2-2 | TRBV5-5 | TRBD1 | ASRPGQGENTGELF
13 | TRBJ1-2 | TRBV7-9 | TRBD1 | ASSLVWDSNYGYT
12 | TRBJ2-7 | TRBV27 | . | ASSLSPDSYEQY
15 | TRBJ2-7 | TRBV5-1 | TRBD1 | ASSDRTGGPSSYEQY
11 | TRBJ2-7 | TRBV7-9 | . | ASSLAEGAEQY
14 | TRBJ2-5 | TRBV2 | TRBD2 | ASSGAGSGDQETQY
10 | TRBJ2-2 | TRBV27 | . | ASHGFGGELF
15 | TRBJ2-3 | TRBV5-4 | . | ASSLGPLEGDPDTQY
12 | TRBJ1-5 | TRBV28 | TRBD1 | ASSIQGAGQPQH
15 | TRBJ2-6 | TRBV19 | . | ASSMGRGDSGANVLT
12 | TRBJ1-1 | TRBV6-1 | . | ASSVTGGGTEAF